These 8 T cell receptor beta chains came from one sample sequenced in a study of control samples from healthy donors and cancer patients. Repertoires were generated with immunoSEQ multiplex PCR, while TCRdb's copy carries only in-frame clones and drops some. The sample includes 55,000 to 90,000 clones, about 80% of them seen just once. Material for sequencing was blood. These receptors originate from a man aged 45-65 years in good health.

In DNA form, the CDR3 reads TGTGCCAGCAAAACCAAGGGACAGGGGTTACCCCAGCATTTT. It is translated as CASKTKGQGLPQHF. This rearrangement joins TRBV28 to TRBJ1-5, with 10 bases that match TRBD1. After removal of 7 bases from V and 10 bases from J, the junction contained 10 bases not matched to a gene. The CDR3 runs 14 residues. CDR1 MDHEN and CDR2 SYDVKM come from the germline V gene.

This rearrangement joins TRBV29-1 to TRBJ2-3, with D perhaps TRBD2 (5 bases). Germline values: CDR1 SQVTM, CDR2 ANQGSEA. V lost 7 bases and J lost 6, with 11 bases in between. The CDR3 spans 11 residues. The CDR3 DNA follows: TGCAGCGCTAGAGGAGGTGATACGCAGTATTTT. It specifies CSARGGDTQYF.

The rearrangement uses TRBV5-1 and TRBJ2-2; 8 bases agree with TRBD1. Germline CDR1 SGHRS, CDR2 YFSETQ. CDR3 size: 14 residues. V shed 3 bases, J shed 7 bases, and the junction held 5 bases outside the gene matches. This CDR3 is CASSYGQGIGELFF. CDR3 in DNA: TGCGCCAGCAGCTATGGACAGGGTATCGGGGAGCTGTTTTTT. The whole variable domain, remainder taken from reference TRBV5-1 and TRBJ2-2, is KAGVTQTPRYLIKTRGQQVTLSCSPISGHRSVSWYQQTPGQGLQFLFEYFSETQRNKGNFPGRFSGRQFSNSRSEMNVSTLELGDSALYLCASSYGQGIGELFFGEGSRLTVL.

The genes are TRBV27 and TRBJ1-2, with 7 bases aligning to TRBD1. The germline V gene encodes CDR1 MNHEY and CDR2 SMNVEV (reference sequence). The length of the CDR3 is 15 residues. The trim removed 0 bases at V and 5 bases at J, leaving 6 bases unmatched. For the CDR3, the DNA is TGTGCCAGCAGTTTATCGAACAGGGGTCGATATGGCTACACCTTC. As protein: CASSLSNRGRYGYTF.

The CDR3 here is CASSGSAGTDTYEQYF. The CDR3 DNA follows: TGTGCCAGCAGCGGTTCGGCCGGGACAGATACCTACGAGCAGTACTTC. This sequence joins TRBV7-9 and TRBJ2-7, with 7 bases aligning to TRBD1. CDR1 and CDR2 (germline): SEHNR, FQNEAQ (reference sequence). The CDR3 sequence is 16 residues long. With V trimmed by 5 bases and J by 2 bases, 12 bases remained unmatched. Full variable domain (rest looked up from reference TRBV7-9 and TRBJ2-7): DTGVSQNPRHKITKRGQNVTFRCDPISEHNRLYWYRQTLGQGPEFLTYFQNEAQLEKSRLLSDRFSAERPKGSFSTLEIQRTEQGDSAMYLCASSGSAGTDTYEQYFGPGTRLTVT.

The chain carries TRBV5-4 and TRBJ2-2; D uncertain. The CDR3 is 14 amino acids. Germline V CDR1 and CDR2: SGHNT, YYREEE (reference sequence). V was pared by 0 bases and J by 4 bases, with 7 bases between. The CDR3 bases are TGTGCCAGCAGCTTGGTGGGGTTCACCGGGGAGCTGTTTTTT. It encodes CASSLVGFTGELFF.

The chain is built from TRBV5-6 and TRBJ1-4, with 7 bases that match TRBD1. The CDR3 runs 15 residues. CDR1 and CDR2 from the germline V gene are SGHDT and YYEEEE. The trim removed 4 bases at V and 8 bases at J, leaving 11 bases unmatched. The chain's CDR3 is CASSPGQAHREKLFF. The CDR3 DNA follows: TGTGCCAGCAGCCCAGGACAGGCCCACCGGGAAAAACTGTTTTTT.

The chain combines TRBV20-1 with TRBJ2-3, with unresolved D. Germline CDR1 and CDR2: DFQATT and SNEGSKA (reference sequence). V dropped 6 bases and J dropped 2 bases, with 6 bases sitting between them. CDR3 length equals 11 residues. The CDR3 coding sequence is TGCAGTGCGTATCTCACAGATACGCAGTATTTT. Residues: CSAYLTDTQYF.